These T cell receptor beta chains were read from a single sample in a study of cytotoxic CD8 clonotypes in ibrutinib-treated CLL. Libraries were prepared by immunoSEQ multiplex PCR; TCRdb keeps only in-frame clonotypes and omits some of them. The sample yields under 200,000 clones, 84% seen once. Specimen: PBMCs, collected after 24 months of ibrutinib treatment. The receptors shown here come from a human donor with chronic lymphocytic leukemia. CDR3s include the opening cysteine and the closing phenylalanine or tryptophan. Fields, in order: CDR3 DNA, CDR3 protein, clone size, J gene, D gene, V gene. A D gene is named only where the DNA matches it firmly. Clone size, where shown, is once, few, many, or a class for clones that have expanded.

CDR3 DNA: TGCGCCAGCAGTAAACAAGCTACTGCAACTAATGAAAAACTGTTTTTT; CDR3 protein: CASSKQATATNEKLFF; clone size: .; J gene: TRBJ1-4; D gene: .; V gene: TRBV4-1
CDR3 DNA: TGTGCCAGCATGAGAGGGATCTCTGGAAACACCATATATTTT; CDR3 protein: CASMRGISGNTIYF; clone size: .; J gene: TRBJ1-3; D gene: .; V gene: TRBV6-5
CDR3 DNA: TGCAGCGTTGTCACTGCCGGGACAGCTCTAAAATCTGGGGCCAACGTCCTGACTTTC; CDR3 protein: CSVVTAGTALKSGANVLTF; clone size: .; J gene: TRBJ2-6; D gene: TRBD1; V gene: TRBV29-1
CDR3 DNA: TGTGCCAGTAGTAAAGGTCAGGTCAATCAGCCCCAGCATTTT; CDR3 protein: CASSKGQVNQPQHF; clone size: once; J gene: TRBJ1-5; D gene: .; V gene: TRBV19
CDR3 DNA: TGTGCCAGCAGTGCCCAGTACTCTGGAAACACCATATATTTT; CDR3 protein: CASSAQYSGNTIYF; clone size: .; J gene: TRBJ1-3; D gene: .; V gene: TRBV4-2
CDR3 DNA: TGTGCCAGCAGCTTAGGCCGACAGGGGGCGATCACTGAAGCTTTCTTT; CDR3 protein: CASSLGRQGAITEAFF; clone size: .; J gene: TRBJ1-1; D gene: TRBD1; V gene: TRBV13
CDR3 DNA: TGTGCCAGAAGCATAAGACAGGACGAAGGGATGAACACTGAAGCTTTCTTT; CDR3 protein: CARSIRQDEGMNTEAFF; clone size: .; J gene: TRBJ1-1; D gene: .; V gene: TRBV5-3
CDR3 DNA: TGCGCCAGCAGCTTGGATCCGGGCGGAGAGACCCAGTACTTC; CDR3 protein: CASSLDPGGETQYF; clone size: .; J gene: TRBJ2-5; D gene: .; V gene: TRBV5-1
CDR3 DNA: TGTGCCTGGATGGGCATCATGAACACTGAAGCTTTCTTT; CDR3 protein: CAWMGIMNTEAFF; clone size: .; J gene: TRBJ1-1; D gene: .; V gene: TRBV30
CDR3 DNA: TGCAGTGCGGCATACAGGGATGGCTACACCTTC; CDR3 protein: CSAAYRDGYTF; clone size: .; J gene: TRBJ1-2; D gene: .; V gene: TRBV20-1
CDR3 DNA: TGTGCTAGTGGTTTGACAGCCGGAAACACCATATATTTT; CDR3 protein: CASGLTAGNTIYF; clone size: few; J gene: TRBJ1-3; D gene: .; V gene: TRBV12-5
CDR3 DNA: TGTGCCAGCAGCCCCCCTGGACAGGGGAGCTCCTACGAGCAGTACTTC; CDR3 protein: CASSPPGQGSSYEQYF; clone size: .; J gene: TRBJ2-7; D gene: TRBD1; V gene: TRBV5-4
CDR3 DNA: TGTGCCAGCAGACTACAGGGGGCACCCCAGAACACTGAAGCTTTCTTT; CDR3 protein: CASRLQGAPQNTEAFF; clone size: once; J gene: TRBJ1-1; D gene: TRBD1; V gene: TRBV27
CDR3 DNA: TGTGCCAGCAGCTCACGGGAGAGTCAGCCCCAGCATTTT; CDR3 protein: CASSSRESQPQHF; clone size: .; J gene: TRBJ1-5; D gene: .; V gene: TRBV7-9
CDR3 DNA: TGCGCCAGCAGCTTGGCGAGAGGGGGCCCTGAAGCTTTCTTT; CDR3 protein: CASSLARGGPEAFF; clone size: .; J gene: TRBJ1-1; D gene: TRBD1; V gene: TRBV5-1
CDR3 DNA: TGTGCCAGCAGAATGACAGGACAGAACACTGAAGCTTTCTTT; CDR3 protein: CASRMTGQNTEAFF; clone size: .; J gene: TRBJ1-1; D gene: .; V gene: TRBV6-6
CDR3 DNA: TGTGCCAGCAGCAGGGATTTCGGCAATCAGCCCCAGCATTTT; CDR3 protein: CASSRDFGNQPQHF; clone size: .; J gene: TRBJ1-5; D gene: .; V gene: TRBV6-5
CDR3 DNA: TGTGCCAGCACCACTACGGGGAACCAAGAGACCCAGTACTTC; CDR3 protein: CASTTTGNQETQYF; clone size: .; J gene: TRBJ2-5; D gene: .; V gene: TRBV2
CDR3 DNA: TGCGCCAGCAGCTTTTCCTCTTCTGGCTACACCTTC; CDR3 protein: CASSFSSSGYTF; clone size: .; J gene: TRBJ1-2; D gene: .; V gene: TRBV5-1
CDR3 DNA: TGCGCCAGCAGCTTGGCCTACAGGGGTTTGATTGAAGGGACTAGCGGGAGGGCCGCTGAGCAGTTCTTC; CDR3 protein: CASSLAYRGLIEGTSGRAAEQFF; clone size: few; J gene: TRBJ2-1; D gene: TRBD2; V gene: TRBV5-1
CDR3 DNA: TGTGCCTGGAGCGTGTCAGGCTACGAGCAGTACTTC; CDR3 protein: CAWSVSGYEQYF; clone size: .; J gene: TRBJ2-7; D gene: .; V gene: TRBV30
CDR3 DNA: TGTGCCAGCTCACCGGGGGCTGGGAACACTGAAGCTTTCTTT; CDR3 protein: CASSPGAGNTEAFF; clone size: few; J gene: TRBJ1-1; D gene: .; V gene: TRBV18
CDR3 DNA: TGTGCCAGCAGTTCGGGGCTGTCCTATGGCTACACCTTC; CDR3 protein: CASSSGLSYGYTF; clone size: .; J gene: TRBJ1-2; D gene: .; V gene: TRBV28
CDR3 DNA: TGCGCCAGCAGCTTGGACGGACAGGGAGGCAACACCATATATTTT; CDR3 protein: CASSLDGQGGNTIYF; clone size: .; J gene: TRBJ1-3; D gene: TRBD1; V gene: TRBV5-1
CDR3 DNA: TGTGCCAGAGGGATCGGAAATTGGGACACCGGGGAGCTGTTTTTT; CDR3 protein: CARGIGNWDTGELFF; clone size: .; J gene: TRBJ2-2; D gene: .; V gene: TRBV2
CDR3 DNA: TGCGCCAGCAGCCAAGACATAAATAATGAAAAACTGTTTTTT; CDR3 protein: CASSQDINNEKLFF; clone size: few; J gene: TRBJ1-4; D gene: .; V gene: TRBV4-1
CDR3 DNA: TGTGCCAGCAGCGTCACGGTGACAGAGAACACTGAAGCTTTCTTT; CDR3 protein: CASSVTVTENTEAFF; clone size: once; J gene: TRBJ1-1; D gene: .; V gene: TRBV9
CDR3 DNA: TGTGCCAGCGCCCGGAGCTCTGGAAACACCATATATTTT; CDR3 protein: CASARSSGNTIYF; clone size: .; J gene: TRBJ1-3; D gene: .; V gene: TRBV7-2
CDR3 DNA: TGTGCCAGCAGCTCATATATCTCCTACGAGCAGTACTTC; CDR3 protein: CASSSYISYEQYF; clone size: few; J gene: TRBJ2-7; D gene: .; V gene: TRBV14
CDR3 DNA: TGTGCCAGCAGTGAGCGAGAGACTAGTAATGAGCAGTTCTTC; CDR3 protein: CASSERETSNEQFF; clone size: .; J gene: TRBJ2-1; D gene: .; V gene: TRBV2
CDR3 DNA: TGTGCAACACGAGGGTTCGGAGATGGCTACACCTTC; CDR3 protein: CATRGFGDGYTF; clone size: .; J gene: TRBJ1-2; D gene: .; V gene: TRBV30
CDR3 DNA: TGTGCCAGCCCAAGCGGGAGCCGAGATACGCAGTATTTT; CDR3 protein: CASPSGSRDTQYF; clone size: .; J gene: TRBJ2-3; D gene: TRBD2; V gene: TRBV18
CDR3 DNA: TGTGCCAGCAGTTTGGGTAACTATGGCTACACCTTC; CDR3 protein: CASSLGNYGYTF; clone size: .; J gene: TRBJ1-2; D gene: .; V gene: TRBV28
CDR3 DNA: TGTGCCAGCCTCTGGCGAGTACCCGGGACGAGCTCCTACGAGCAGTACTTC; CDR3 protein: CASLWRVPGTSSYEQYF; clone size: once; J gene: TRBJ2-7; D gene: .; V gene: TRBV2
CDR3 DNA: TGTGCCAGTTTACGGCCGGGGAACGCTGAAGCTTTCTTT; CDR3 protein: CASLRPGNAEAFF; clone size: .; J gene: TRBJ1-1; D gene: .; V gene: TRBV6-5
CDR3 DNA: TGCGCCAGCAGTCAGCAAGACAGGGGCCAAGGGTCACCCCTCCACTTT; CDR3 protein: CASSQQDRGQGSPLHF; clone size: .; J gene: TRBJ1-6; D gene: TRBD1; V gene: TRBV23-1
CDR3 DNA: TGTGCCAGCAGCCCCGGCGTTTCCTACGAGCAGTACTTC; CDR3 protein: CASSPGVSYEQYF; clone size: .; J gene: TRBJ2-7; D gene: .; V gene: TRBV7-6
CDR3 DNA: TGCGCCAGCAGCCAGCGGACTGGAAACACCGGGGAGCTGTTTTTT; CDR3 protein: CASSQRTGNTGELFF; clone size: .; J gene: TRBJ2-2; D gene: .; V gene: TRBV4-3
CDR3 DNA: TGTGCCAGCAGCCCTAGGGGAGAGACCGATGGCTACACCTTC; CDR3 protein: CASSPRGETDGYTF; clone size: .; J gene: TRBJ1-2; D gene: .; V gene: TRBV4-2
CDR3 DNA: TGTGCCAGCAGCTCACAGGGTCTCAGCTCCTACAATGAGCAGTTCTTC; CDR3 protein: CASSSQGLSSYNEQFF; clone size: .; J gene: TRBJ2-1; D gene: .; V gene: TRBV7-2